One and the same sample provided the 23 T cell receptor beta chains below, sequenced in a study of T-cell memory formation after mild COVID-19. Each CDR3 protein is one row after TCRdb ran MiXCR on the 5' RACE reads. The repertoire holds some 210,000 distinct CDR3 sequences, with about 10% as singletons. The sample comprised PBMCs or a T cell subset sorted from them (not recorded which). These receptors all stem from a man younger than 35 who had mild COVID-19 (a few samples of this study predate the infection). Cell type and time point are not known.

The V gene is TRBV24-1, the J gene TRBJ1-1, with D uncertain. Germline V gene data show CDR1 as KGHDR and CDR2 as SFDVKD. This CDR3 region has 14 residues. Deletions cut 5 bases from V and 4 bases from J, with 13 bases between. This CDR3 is CATSATGSVTEAFF. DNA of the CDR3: TGTGCCACCAGTGCAACGGGGTCGGTCACTGAAGCTTTCTTT.

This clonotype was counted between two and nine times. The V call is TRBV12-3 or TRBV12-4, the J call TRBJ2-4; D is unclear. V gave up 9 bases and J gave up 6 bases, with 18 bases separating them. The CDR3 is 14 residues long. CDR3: CASLRKNRLNIQYF. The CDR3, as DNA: TGTGCCAGTTTGCGTAAAAACCGACTAAACATTCAGTACTTC.

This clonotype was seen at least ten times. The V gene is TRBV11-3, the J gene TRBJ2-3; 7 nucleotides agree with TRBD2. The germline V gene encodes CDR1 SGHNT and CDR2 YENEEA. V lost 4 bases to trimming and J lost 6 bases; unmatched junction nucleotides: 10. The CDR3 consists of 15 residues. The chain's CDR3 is CASSSPGGPRDTQYF. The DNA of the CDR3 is TGTGCCAGCAGCTCACCGGGGGGTCCGAGGGATACGCAGTATTTT.

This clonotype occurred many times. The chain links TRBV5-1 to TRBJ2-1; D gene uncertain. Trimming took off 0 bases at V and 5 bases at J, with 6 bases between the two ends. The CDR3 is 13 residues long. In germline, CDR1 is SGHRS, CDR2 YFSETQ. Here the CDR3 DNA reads TGCGCCAGCAGCTTGGACCCGAACAATGAGCAGTTCTTC. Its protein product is CASSLDPNNEQFF.

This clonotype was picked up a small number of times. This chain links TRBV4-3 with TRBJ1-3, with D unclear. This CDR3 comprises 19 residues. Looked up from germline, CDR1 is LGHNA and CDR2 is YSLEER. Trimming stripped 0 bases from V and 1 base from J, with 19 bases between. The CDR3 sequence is CASSQDTPRAGYSGNTIYF. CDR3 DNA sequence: TGCGCCAGCAGCCAAGATACCCCCCGCGCGGGCTATTCTGGAAACACCATATATTTT.

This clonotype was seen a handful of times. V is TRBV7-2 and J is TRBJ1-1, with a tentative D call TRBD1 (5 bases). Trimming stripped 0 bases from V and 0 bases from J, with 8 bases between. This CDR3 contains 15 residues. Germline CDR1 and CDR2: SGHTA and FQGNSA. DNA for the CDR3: TGTGCCAGCAGCTTAGCTTGGACAATGAACACTGAAGCTTTCTTT. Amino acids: CASSLAWTMNTEAFF.

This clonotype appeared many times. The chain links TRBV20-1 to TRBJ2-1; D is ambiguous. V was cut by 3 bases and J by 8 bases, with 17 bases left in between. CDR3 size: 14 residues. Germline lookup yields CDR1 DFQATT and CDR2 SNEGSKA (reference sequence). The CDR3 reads CSASVSLVSDEQFF. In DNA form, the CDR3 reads TGCAGTGCTAGTGTAAGTCTAGTCAGCGATGAGCAGTTCTTC.

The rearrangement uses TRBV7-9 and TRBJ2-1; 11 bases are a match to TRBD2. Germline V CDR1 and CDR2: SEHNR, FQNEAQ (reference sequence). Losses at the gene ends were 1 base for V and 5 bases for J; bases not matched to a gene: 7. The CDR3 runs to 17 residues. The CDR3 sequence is CASSLGATSGAHNEQFF. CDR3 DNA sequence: TGTGCCAGCAGCTTAGGGGCGACTAGCGGGGCCCACAATGAGCAGTTCTTC.

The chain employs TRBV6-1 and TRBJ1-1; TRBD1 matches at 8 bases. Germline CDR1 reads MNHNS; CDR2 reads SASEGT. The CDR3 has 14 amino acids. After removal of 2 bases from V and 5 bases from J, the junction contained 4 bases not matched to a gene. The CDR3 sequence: CASSENRGWTEAFF. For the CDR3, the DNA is TGTGCCAGCAGTGAAAACAGGGGGTGGACTGAAGCTTTCTTT.

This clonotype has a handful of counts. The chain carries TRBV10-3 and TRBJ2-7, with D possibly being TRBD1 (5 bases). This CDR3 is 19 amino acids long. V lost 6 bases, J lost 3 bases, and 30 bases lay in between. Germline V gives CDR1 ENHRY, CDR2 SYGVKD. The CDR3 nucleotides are TGTGCCATCAGCCTTCCCTTGGCAGGGAACCGAACAAGTGTCTACGAGCAGTACTTC. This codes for CAISLPLAGNRTSVYEQYF.

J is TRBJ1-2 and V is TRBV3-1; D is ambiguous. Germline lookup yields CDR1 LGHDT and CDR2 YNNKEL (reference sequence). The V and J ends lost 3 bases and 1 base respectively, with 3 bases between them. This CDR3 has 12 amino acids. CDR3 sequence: CASSHDNYGYTF. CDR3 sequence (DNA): TGTGCCAGCAGCCACGATAACTATGGCTACACCTTC. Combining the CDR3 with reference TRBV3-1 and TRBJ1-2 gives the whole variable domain DTAVSQTPKYLVTQMGNDKSIKCEQNLGHDTMYWYKQDSKKFLKIMFSYNNKELIINETVPNRFSPKSPDKAHLNLHINSLELGDSAVYFCASSHDNYGYTFGSGTRLTVV.

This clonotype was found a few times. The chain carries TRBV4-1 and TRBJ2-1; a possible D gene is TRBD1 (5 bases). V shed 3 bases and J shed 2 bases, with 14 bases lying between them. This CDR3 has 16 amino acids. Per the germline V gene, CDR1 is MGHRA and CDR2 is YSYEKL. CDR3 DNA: TGCGCCAGCAGCCACCTGACAGTTAAGGCCTACAATGAGCAGTTCTTC. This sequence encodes CASSHLTVKAYNEQFF.

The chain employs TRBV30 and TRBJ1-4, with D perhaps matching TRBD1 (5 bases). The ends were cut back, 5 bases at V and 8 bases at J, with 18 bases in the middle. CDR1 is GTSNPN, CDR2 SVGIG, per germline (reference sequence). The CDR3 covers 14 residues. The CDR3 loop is CAWGGGTPGEKLFF. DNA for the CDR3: TGTGCCTGGGGGGGGGGAACCCCAGGGGAAAAACTGTTTTTT.

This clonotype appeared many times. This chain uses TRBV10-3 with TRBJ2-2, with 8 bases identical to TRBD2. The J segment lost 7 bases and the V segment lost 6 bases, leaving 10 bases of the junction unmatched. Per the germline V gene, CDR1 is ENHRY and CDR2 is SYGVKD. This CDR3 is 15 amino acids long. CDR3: CAISETSGDGGELFF. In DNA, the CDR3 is TGTGCCATCAGCGAAACTAGCGGTGATGGCGGGGAGCTGTTTTTT.

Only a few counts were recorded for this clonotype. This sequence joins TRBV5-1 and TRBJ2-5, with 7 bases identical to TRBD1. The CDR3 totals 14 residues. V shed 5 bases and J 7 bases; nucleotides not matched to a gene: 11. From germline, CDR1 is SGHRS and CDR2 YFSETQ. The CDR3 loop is CASRTGERSRTQYF. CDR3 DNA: TGCGCCAGCAGAACAGGGGAACGTAGTAGGACCCAGTACTTC.

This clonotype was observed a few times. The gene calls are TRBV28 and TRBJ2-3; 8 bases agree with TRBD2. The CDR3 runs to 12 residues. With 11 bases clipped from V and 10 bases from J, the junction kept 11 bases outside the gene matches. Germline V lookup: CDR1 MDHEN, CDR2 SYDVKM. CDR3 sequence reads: CAATAGGRAQYF. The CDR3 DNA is TGTGCCGCGACGGCGGGGGGAAGGGCGCAGTATTTT.

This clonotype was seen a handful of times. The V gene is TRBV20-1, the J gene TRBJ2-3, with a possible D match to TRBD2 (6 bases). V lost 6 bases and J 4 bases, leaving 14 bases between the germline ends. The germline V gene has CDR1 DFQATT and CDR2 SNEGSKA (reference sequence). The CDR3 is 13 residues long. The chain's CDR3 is CSARGMGADTQYF. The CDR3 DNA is TGCAGTGCCCGGGGGATGGGGGCAGATACGCAGTATTTT.

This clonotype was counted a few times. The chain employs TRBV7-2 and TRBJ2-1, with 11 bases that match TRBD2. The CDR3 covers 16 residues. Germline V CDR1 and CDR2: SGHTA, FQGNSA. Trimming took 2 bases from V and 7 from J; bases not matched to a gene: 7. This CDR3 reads CASSLRVAGGLNEQFF. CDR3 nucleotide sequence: TGTGCCAGCAGCTTACGAGTAGCGGGGGGGTTAAATGAGCAGTTCTTC.

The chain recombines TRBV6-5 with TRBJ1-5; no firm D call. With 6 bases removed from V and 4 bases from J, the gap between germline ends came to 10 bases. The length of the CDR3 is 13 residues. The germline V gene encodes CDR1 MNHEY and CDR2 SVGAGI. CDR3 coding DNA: TGTGCCAGCAGGCCTAATGGGAATCAGCCCCAGCATTTT. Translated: CASRPNGNQPQHF.

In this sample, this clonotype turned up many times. CDR3 loop: CASSSQANTEAFF. Written as DNA, the CDR3 is TGTGCCAGCTCATCCCAGGCCAACACTGAAGCTTTCTTT. This chain links TRBV18 with TRBJ1-1; no clear D. Trimming shortened V by 5 bases and J by 2 bases, and 9 bases separated the two germline ends. This CDR3 is built from 13 residues. CDR1 is KGHSH and CDR2 is LQKENI in the germline V gene.

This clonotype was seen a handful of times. The CDR3 loop is CASSFGVDTEAFF. The CDR3 coding sequence is TGTGCCAGCAGCTTTGGGGTTGACACTGAAGCTTTCTTT. V and J are TRBV11-2 and TRBJ1-1, with D uncertain. This CDR3 has 13 residues. Trimming stripped 3 bases from V and 3 bases from J, with 8 bases between. Germline V gene sequence: CDR1 SGHAT, CDR2 FQNNGV.

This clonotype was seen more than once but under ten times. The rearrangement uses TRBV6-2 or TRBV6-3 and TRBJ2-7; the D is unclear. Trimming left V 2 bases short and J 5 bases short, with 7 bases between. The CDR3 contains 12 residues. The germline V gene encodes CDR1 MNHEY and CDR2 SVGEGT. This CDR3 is CASSYRIHEQYF. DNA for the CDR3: TGTGCCAGCAGTTACCGCATCCACGAGCAGTACTTC.

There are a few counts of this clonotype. The CDR3 nucleotides read TGTGCCAGCAGCTCGGTGGGGCCAACTAATGAAAAACTGTTTTTT. It translates to CASSSVGPTNEKLFF. The chain employs TRBV28 and TRBJ1-4, with D perhaps TRBD1 (5 bases). The germline gives CDR1 MDHEN, CDR2 SYDVKM. The CDR3 extends over 15 amino acids. The V and J ends lost 6 bases and 0 bases respectively, with 11 bases between them.